The 6 T cell receptor beta chains reported below all come from one sample, sequenced in a study of CD8 T cells in Susac syndrome. An amount of RNA that ranged from about 0.45 to 1 ug was reverse transcribed with random hexamers. TCRdb used MiXCR to reprocess the immunoSEQ multiplex PCR reads, holding one entry per CDR3 protein. This repertoire shows 250,000 or so distinct CDR3 sequences, 93% found once; its top ten account for around 0.07%. The sample consisted of CD4+ T cells from PBMCs. Receptors originate from a human donor with multiple sclerosis.

The V and J genes are TRBV14 and TRBJ2-1; 10 bases are a match to TRBD2. The CDR3 has 14 residues. The V and J ends lost 3 bases and 11 bases, in that order; junction bases with no gene match: 7. CDR1 and CDR2 from the germline V gene are SGHDN and FVKESK. The CDR3 loop reads CASSQRLAGAKQFF. The CDR3 bases are TGTGCCAGCAGCCAGAGGCTAGCGGGAGCAAAGCAGTTCTTC.

V and J are TRBV4-1 and TRBJ1-1; D not resolved. Germline lookup yields CDR1 MGHRA and CDR2 YSYEKL. The CDR3 loop spans 16 amino acids. The V end lost 2 bases, the J end lost 0 bases, and 13 bases lay between the germline ends. The CDR3 loop is CASSQRRVTMNTEAFF. The CDR3 region has the DNA TGCGCCAGCAGCCAAAGACGGGTGACCATGAACACTGAAGCTTTCTTT.

This clonotype was recorded only once. The genes are TRBV7-9 and TRBJ2-2, with D unresolved. This CDR3 has 15 amino acids. The V gene's germline CDR1 is SEHNR and CDR2 FQNEAQ (reference sequence). V lost 2 bases, J lost 2 bases, and 9 bases lay in between. The CDR3 protein is CASSLRSSNTGELFF. CDR3 DNA sequence: TGTGCCAGCAGCTTACGGAGCAGTAACACCGGGGAGCTGTTTTTT.

This rearrangement joins TRBV11-2 to TRBJ2-5; D is unclear. Per the germline V gene, CDR1 is SGHAT and CDR2 is FQNNGV. V gave up 5 bases and J gave up 0 bases, with 13 bases separating them. The CDR3 extends over 15 amino acids. The CDR3 protein is CASSPSPWYQETQYF. CDR3 bases: TGTGCCAGCAGCCCCTCCCCCTGGTACCAAGAGACCCAGTACTTC.

This chain connects TRBV7-9 to TRBJ2-3, with D perhaps TRBD1 (5 bases). CDR3 length equals 14 residues. V gave up 4 bases and J gave up 2 bases, with 10 bases separating them. Germline V gene lookup returns CDR1 SEHNR and CDR2 FQNEAQ (reference sequence). This CDR3 reads CASSWGSTTDTQYF. CDR3 bases: TGTGCCAGCAGCTGGGGCAGTACCACAGATACGCAGTATTTT. Complete variable domain (other parts from reference TRBV7-9 and TRBJ2-3): DTGVSQNPRHKITKRGQNVTFRCDPISEHNRLYWYRQTLGQGPEFLTYFQNEAQLEKSRLLSDRFSAERPKGSFSTLEIQRTEQGDSAMYLCASSWGSTTDTQYFGPGTRLTVL.

The V and J genes are TRBV28 and TRBJ2-1; 7 bases agree with TRBD2. Germline loops: CDR1 MDHEN, CDR2 SYDVKM. The CDR3 length is 15 residues. The trim removed 6 bases at V and 4 bases at J, leaving 9 bases unmatched. CDR3 in DNA: TGTGCCAGCAGCCCGGGACTAACCCTATACAATGAGCAGTTCTTC. This codes for CASSPGLTLYNEQFF.